This record looks at one T cell receptor beta chain sequence and its context. Its antigen is currently unknown. This record comes from a study of identifying expanded T cells in peripheral blood. Study-level points and caveats: Two-week clone count variance significantly increased as total template count grew.

CDR3 length equals 16 residues. V was clipped by 1 base and J by 5 bases; unmatched bases: 8. The germline V gene has CDR1 SGHRS and CDR2 YFSETQ. Healthy donors had no documented immune events, such as infections, while sampled. TCRdb's copy holds only in-frame clones and misses some; the assay was immunoSEQ multiplex PCR. The repertoire consists of about 100,000 clones, with 86% occurring once and the leading ten covering roughly 5.5%. Sequenced sample: blood. V usage is TRBV5-1 and J usage is TRBJ2-3, with 9 bases identical to TRBD2. The sequence was collected from a person aged 18 to 70 in good health. For the CDR3, the DNA is TGCGCCAGCAGCTTGCTGGGGCGGGGGGGCCAAGATACGCAGTATTTT. Protein: CASSLLGRGGQDTQYF. Full variable domain (missing parts from reference TRBV5-1 and TRBJ2-3): KAGVTQTPRYLIKTRGQQVTLSCSPISGHRSVSWYQQTPGQGLQFLFEYFSETQRNKGNFPGRFSGRQFSNSRSEMNVSTLELGDSALYLCASSLLGRGGQDTQYFGPGTRLTVL.